Following are 29 T cell receptor beta chains from one sample sequenced in a study of identical twins. TCRdb redid the calling of the 5' RACE reads with MiXCR, one entry per CDR3 protein. The table records about 460,000 distinct CDR3 sequences, 12% to 15% of them present only once. The sample was also reused in another study, on yellow fever vaccine responses in identical twins.

The sample consisted of CD4+ T cells sorted from blood. These receptors all stem from a woman under 30 in good health.

This clonotype occurred a few times. The chain has TRBV25-1 and TRBJ1-1; a possible D gene is TRBD1 (5 bases). Trimming left V 0 bases short and J 10 bases short, with 15 bases between. The germline gives CDR1 MGHDK, CDR2 SYGVNS. The CDR3 sequence is 14 residues long. CDR3 sequence reads: CASSEYGDGSVAFF. CDR3 DNA: TGTGCCAGCAGTGAATATGGGGACGGTTCTGTAGCTTTCTTT.

Only a few counts were recorded for this clonotype. The chain has TRBV20-1 and TRBJ1-5; 7 bases align to TRBD1. J lost 3 bases, V lost 5 bases, and 7 bases had no gene match. Germline values: CDR1 DFQATT, CDR2 SNEGSKA (reference sequence). This CDR3 is built from 14 residues. This CDR3 reads CSADRDSLNQPQHF. Here the CDR3 DNA reads TGCAGTGCTGACCGGGACAGCCTCAATCAGCCCCAGCATTTT.

The chain is built from TRBV7-9 and TRBJ2-7; D gene uncertain. Germline V gene sequence: CDR1 SEHNR, CDR2 FQNEAQ (reference sequence). This CDR3 contains 13 residues. The V and J ends lost 5 bases and 5 bases respectively, with 13 bases between them. DNA of the CDR3: TGTGCCAGCAGCCCATCGGACGGCCACGAGCAGTACTTC. This sequence encodes CASSPSDGHEQYF.

This clonotype was seen a handful of times. The chain couples TRBV7-2 to TRBJ2-3; D is unresolved. The germline V and J ends were trimmed by 0 bases and 5 bases, with 9 bases remaining between them. This CDR3 is built from 14 residues. Germline V gene lookup returns CDR1 SGHTA and CDR2 FQGNSA. Here the CDR3 DNA reads TGTGCCAGCAGCTTAGCGTCCCCGGGAGATACGCAGTATTTT. Translated: CASSLASPGDTQYF.

This clonotype was seen a handful of times. V and J are TRBV11-1 and TRBJ2-1; 11 nucleotides line up with TRBD1. The CDR3 length is 19 residues. V lost 4 bases and J lost 4; bases outside the gene matches: 15. Germline CDR1 reads SGHAT; CDR2 reads FQDESV (reference sequence). The CDR3 region is CASSSLGTGGRAMYNEQFF. CDR3 nucleotide sequence: TGTGCCAGCAGCTCGCTTGGGACAGGGGGTCGGGCTATGTACAATGAGCAGTTCTTC. The whole variable domain, filled in from reference TRBV11-1 and TRBJ2-1, reads EAEVAQSPRYKITEKSQAVAFWCDPISGHATLYWYRQILGQGPELLVQFQDESVVDDSQLPKDRFSAERLKGVDSTLKIQPAELGDSAMYLCASSSLGTGGRAMYNEQFFGPGTRLTVL.

The rearrangement uses TRBV27 and TRBJ1-5; D not resolved. The germline V gene encodes CDR1 MNHEY and CDR2 SMNVEV (reference sequence). V lost 10 bases and J lost 2, with 12 bases in between. The CDR3 runs 13 residues. CDR3: CATRRGGNQPQHF. The CDR3 DNA sequence: TGTGCCACCCGGCGGGGAGGCAATCAGCCCCAGCATTTT.

Comment on this clonotype: The final CDR3 position lacks the conserved phenylalanine or tryptophan, pointing to a likely read error. The genes are TRBV14 and TRBJ2-3; D is uncertain. CDR1 and CDR2 (germline): SGHDN, FVKESK. The CDR3 covers 12 residues. V was trimmed by 1 base and J by 12 bases, leaving 11 bases between them. The CDR3 nucleotides read TGTGCCAGCAGCCAAGTTGTGGGAACACAGTATCTT. As protein: CASSQVVGTQYL.

The table lists this clonotype with a few counts. The chain uses TRBV5-1 and TRBJ1-6, with TRBD1 identical over 7 bases. This CDR3 region has 16 residues. Looked up from germline, CDR1 is SGHRS and CDR2 is YFSETQ. Trimming took 2 bases from V and 7 from J; bases not matched to a gene: 9. Here the CDR3 reads CASSFLVGGANSPLHF. The CDR3, as DNA: TGCGCCAGCAGCTTCTTGGTAGGGGGCGCGAATTCACCCCTCCACTTT.

V is TRBV5-1 and J is TRBJ1-6; no firm D call. CDR3 size: 14 residues. Trimming cost V 0 bases and J 7 bases, with 8 bases left between them. The V gene's germline CDR1 is SGHRS and CDR2 YFSETQ. CDR3 protein: CASSLGTANSPLHF. CDR3 in DNA: TGCGCCAGCAGCTTGGGGACGGCGAATTCACCCCTCCACTTT.

This clonotype was picked up a small number of times. The chain joins TRBV5-1 to TRBJ2-7, with 11 bases identical to TRBD1. CDR1 is SGHRS and CDR2 is YFSETQ in the germline V gene. The J segment lost 2 bases and the V segment lost 4 bases, leaving 17 bases of the junction unmatched. The CDR3 extends over 19 amino acids. The CDR3 DNA reads TGCGCCAGCAGCCGCCAACCTGCCCCCGGACAGGGGGCCCCCTACGAGCAGTACTTC. Residues: CASSRQPAPGQGAPYEQYF.

The gene calls are TRBV29-1 and TRBJ1-5; no clear D. V lost 5 bases to trimming and J lost 4 bases, with 12 bases between them. Germline CDR1 reads SQVTM; CDR2 reads ANQGSEA. This CDR3 comprises 13 residues. The CDR3 region has the DNA TGCAGCGTTCGGGGTTCGTCAAATCAGCCCCAGCATTTT. Amino acid sequence: CSVRGSSNQPQHF. Full variable domain (outside the CDR3, taken from reference TRBV29-1 and TRBJ1-5): SAVISQKPSRDICQRGTSLTIQCQVDSQVTMMFWYRQQPGQSLTLIATANQGSEATYESGFVIDKFPISRPNLTFSTLTVSNMSPEDSSIYLCSVRGSSNQPQHFGDGTRLSIL.

The rearrangement uses TRBV6-2 or TRBV6-3 and TRBJ2-7; D is ambiguous. Deletions cut 2 bases from V and 5 bases from J, with 10 bases between. Germline CDR1 is MNHEY and CDR2 is SVGEGT. This CDR3 comprises 13 residues. This chain's CDR3 is CASSYVRSNEQYF. CDR3 in DNA: TGTGCCAGCAGTTACGTAAGGAGCAACGAGCAGTACTTC.

This chain connects TRBV28 to TRBJ2-5, with 7 positions matching TRBD2. Germline V CDR1 and CDR2: MDHEN, SYDVKM. The CDR3 has 16 amino acids. With V trimmed by 6 bases and J by 3 bases, 13 bases remained unmatched. This CDR3 reads CASSPGGAGYKETQYF. The CDR3 coding sequence is TGTGCCAGCAGCCCTGGGGGAGCGGGGTACAAAGAGACCCAGTACTTC.

This clonotype was observed a few times. The genes are TRBV24-1 and TRBJ2-7; D is unresolved. The germline gives CDR1 KGHDR, CDR2 SFDVKD. V was cut by 3 bases and J by 3 bases, with 5 bases left in between. The CDR3 contains 12 residues. CDR3 region: CATSDAGYEQYF. The CDR3 nucleotides read TGTGCCACCAGTGATGCCGGCTACGAGCAGTACTTC.

The chain joins TRBV6-5 to TRBJ1-2, with TRBD1 identical over 11 bases. This CDR3 has 18 amino acids. In germline, CDR1 is MNHEY, CDR2 SVGAGI. The V gene end was trimmed by 0 bases and the J gene end by 3 bases; junction bases not matched to a gene: 9. The CDR3 loop reads CASSYSGQGVSAYYGYTF. The CDR3 DNA reads as TGTGCCAGCAGTTACTCGGGACAGGGGGTCTCAGCCTACTATGGCTACACCTTC.

The rearrangement links TRBV29-1 to TRBJ1-1, with D possibly being TRBD1 (6 bases). CDR3 length equals 11 residues. CDR1 is SQVTM and CDR2 is ANQGSEA in the germline V gene. CDR3 protein: CSGGIGTEAFF. CDR3 DNA sequence: TGCAGTGGGGGCATAGGAACTGAAGCTTTCTTT.

CDR3 coding DNA: TGTGCCAGCAGCCGGAGCATCGGGGATGATGAGCAGTTCTTC. This sequence encodes CASSRSIGDDEQFF. The rearrangement links TRBV7-2 to TRBJ2-1, with a possible D match to TRBD2 (5 bases). The CDR3 has 14 residues. V lost 5 bases and J 8 bases, leaving 16 bases between the germline ends. Germline CDR1 reads SGHTA; CDR2 reads FQGNSA.

The gene calls are TRBV20-1 and TRBJ1-2; no clear D gene. This CDR3 has 13 residues. The germline V gene encodes CDR1 DFQATT and CDR2 SNEGSKA (reference sequence). Trimming left V 8 bases short and J 1 base short, with 14 bases between. CDR3 residues: CSFMVGGNYGYTF. In nucleotides, the CDR3 is TGCAGTTTTATGGTTGGTGGTAACTATGGCTACACCTTC.

This clonotype is a singleton in its sample. The gene calls are TRBV12-3 or TRBV12-4 and TRBJ2-3; TRBD2 matches at 13 bases. The ends lost 6 bases at V and 2 bases at J; junction bases unmatched: 11. There are 18 residues in the CDR3. The CDR3 coding sequence is TGTGCCAGCAGGTTACTAGCGGGAGGGCAAGGGGACACAGATACGCAGTATTTT. This gives the protein CASRLLAGGQGDTDTQYF.

This clonotype has only a few counts. The chain employs TRBV5-1 and TRBJ2-7, with a possible D match to TRBD1 (6 bases). The CDR3 has 15 residues. Germline V gives CDR1 SGHRS, CDR2 YFSETQ. V was shortened by 6 bases and J by 2 bases, with 18 bases between the two germline ends. CDR3 bases: TGCGCCAGCAACATTGGAGACAGGATCACCTACGAGCAGTACTTC. Translated, it gives CASNIGDRITYEQYF. Filled out from reference TRBV5-1 and TRBJ2-7, the complete variable domain reads KAGVTQTPRYLIKTRGQQVTLSCSPISGHRSVSWYQQTPGQGLQFLFEYFSETQRNKGNFPGRFSGRQFSNSRSEMNVSTLELGDSALYLCASNIGDRITYEQYFGPGTRLTVT.

This clonotype was seen a few times. The rearrangement joins TRBV4-3 to TRBJ2-7; TRBD2 is a possible D gene (5 bases). V gave up 2 bases and J gave up 2 bases, with 10 bases separating them. The CDR3 contains 14 residues. Per the germline V gene, CDR1 is LGHNA and CDR2 is YSLEER. CDR3 region: CASSQTRVAYEQYF. CDR3 coding DNA: TGCGCCAGCAGCCAAACGAGGGTAGCCTACGAGCAGTACTTC.

In this sample, this clonotype turned up a few times. The V gene is TRBV5-1, the J gene TRBJ1-1, with TRBD1 matching 8 bases. V shed 0 bases, J shed 5 bases, and the junction held 6 bases outside the gene matches. CDR1 SGHRS and CDR2 YFSETQ come from the germline V gene. CDR3 size: 15 residues. The CDR3 reads CASSLEGQGRTEAFF. The CDR3 region has the DNA TGCGCCAGCAGCTTGGAAGGACAGGGAAGGACTGAAGCTTTCTTT. The whole variable domain, remainder taken from reference TRBV5-1 and TRBJ1-1, is KAGVTQTPRYLIKTRGQQVTLSCSPISGHRSVSWYQQTPGQGLQFLFEYFSETQRNKGNFPGRFSGRQFSNSRSEMNVSTLELGDSALYLCASSLEGQGRTEAFFGQGTRLTVV.

In this sample, this clonotype turned up a few times. The rearrangement uses TRBV24-1 and TRBJ2-1; 14 positions agree with TRBD2. Trimming at V came to 2 bases and at J to 0 bases, leaving 8 bases not matched to a gene. This CDR3 contains 20 residues. From germline, CDR1 is KGHDR and CDR2 SFDVKD. Here the CDR3 reads CATSDSGLAGVWPSYNEQFF. The DNA of the CDR3 is TGTGCCACCAGTGATTCGGGACTAGCGGGAGTGTGGCCCTCCTACAATGAGCAGTTCTTC.

About this clonotype: No conserved phenylalanine or tryptophan is present at the end of the CDR3, so a read error is the likely explanation. The V call is TRBV5-1, the J call TRBJ2-2; TRBD2 matches 11 bases. The V segment lost 0 bases and the J segment 4 bases; nucleotides outside the gene matches: 8. Germline V CDR1 and CDR2: SGHRS, YFSETQ. The length of the CDR3 is 18 residues. The CDR3 sequence: CASSLALAGGQGTGELFY. CDR3 nucleotide sequence: TGCGCCAGCAGCTTGGCCCTAGCGGGGGGCCAGGGCACCGGGGAGCTGTTTTAT.

V is TRBV10-3 and J is TRBJ1-6, with D maybe TRBD1 (6 bases). CDR1 ENHRY and CDR2 SYGVKD come from the germline V gene. The CDR3 is made up of 13 amino acids. Trimming pared 10 bases from V and 7 bases from J, leaving 14 bases between. The CDR3 DNA reads TGTGCCAGCAAGCAGGGGTTCAATTCACCCCTCCACTTT. This sequence encodes CASKQGFNSPLHF.

The chain carries TRBV20-1 and TRBJ2-2; 7 nucleotides agree with TRBD2. Germline V CDR1 and CDR2: DFQATT, SNEGSKA (reference sequence). J gave up 5 bases and V 1 base, and 4 bases lay outside the gene matches. The CDR3 spans 14 residues. CDR3 coding DNA: TGCAGTGCTAGAGGGGAGGGATGGACCGGGGAGCTGTTTTTT. Translation: CSARGEGWTGELFF.

The sample holds many counts of this clonotype. The chain links TRBV7-8 to TRBJ2-1, with 10 bases aligning to TRBD2. The germline CDR1 and CDR2 sequences are SGHVS and FQNEAQ. The junction had 12 bases not matched to a gene; V was cut back by 4 bases and J by 0 bases. The CDR3 contains 19 residues. CDR3 sequence (DNA): TGTGCCAGCAGCTCACCGGGACTAGCGTACCCGAGCTCCTACAATGAGCAGTTCTTC. It is translated as CASSSPGLAYPSSYNEQFF.

The V and J genes are TRBV7-2 and TRBJ2-3; D is undetermined. The CDR3 runs to 11 residues. CDR1 SGHTA and CDR2 FQGNSA come from the germline V gene. Trimming removed 8 bases from V and 3 bases from J, with 6 bases in between. The chain's CDR3 is CASLGTDTQYF. CDR3 nucleotides: TGTGCCAGCTTGGGTACAGATACGCAGTATTTT.

The chain links TRBV20-1 to TRBJ2-1; either TRBD1 or TRBD2 may supply D (6 bases each). CDR1 is DFQATT, CDR2 SNEGSKA, per germline (reference sequence). V gave up 1 base and J gave up 6 bases, with 13 bases separating them. CDR3 length: 14 amino acids. CDR3 sequence: CSARARGDANEQFF. In DNA, the CDR3 is TGCAGTGCTAGAGCGAGGGGGGATGCCAATGAGCAGTTCTTC.